These 17 T cell receptor beta chains share one sample of origin, sequenced in a study of blood T cell repertoires in COVID-19. Clones were read by immunoSEQ multiplex PCR, and TCRdb kept only the in-frame ones, dropping some. The sample comprises some 51,000 clones, less than 95% of which are singletons, and about 6% rests with the top ten. The sample was peripheral blood. The receptors stem from a man aged 40-50 years with acute or convalescent COVID-19.

The rearrangement uses TRBV7-2 and TRBJ2-7; D might be TRBD2 (5 bases). This CDR3 comprises 18 residues. Germline V gene lookup returns CDR1 SGHTA and CDR2 FQGNSA. Trimming removed 4 bases at V and 5 bases at J, with 27 bases between. Written as DNA, the CDR3 is TGTGCCAGCAGCTACCCCCTCCGTGGTGAGCGGCTTCTCCACGAGCAGTACTTC. It yields the protein CASSYPLRGERLLHEQYF. The full variable domain, its missing parts supplied by reference TRBV7-2 and TRBJ2-7, is GAGVSQSPSNKVTEKGKDVELRCDPISGHTALYWYRQSLGQGLEFLIYFQGNSAPDKSGLPSDRFSAERTGGSVSTLTIQRTQQEDSAVYLCASSYPLRGERLLHEQYFGPGTRLTVT.

This clone occurred once. The rearrangement joins TRBV29-1 to TRBJ2-4; possibly TRBD1 for D (6 bases). Per the germline V gene, CDR1 is SQVTM and CDR2 is ANQGSEA. The CDR3 loop spans 11 amino acids. Trimming shortened V by 5 bases and J by 5 bases, and 7 bases separated the two germline ends. CDR3 sequence (DNA): TGCAGCGTTCGGACAGAAAACATTCAGTACTTC. Translated, it gives CSVRTENIQYF.

This clone has only a few counts. This chain connects TRBV2 to TRBJ1-6; D gene ambiguous. Per the germline V gene, CDR1 is SNHLY and CDR2 is FYNNEI. The CDR3 covers 14 residues. Trimming cost V 6 bases and J 9 bases, with 15 bases left between them. Here the CDR3 reads CASSAEGGGSPLHF. DNA of the CDR3: TGTGCCAGCAGCGCGGAGGGCGGCGGTTCACCCCTCCACTTT.

For the CDR3, the DNA is TGTGCCATCAGTTTCGCCGGCTCTCTGACGGGGGGCTACGAGCAGTACTTC. It specifies CAISFAGSLTGGYEQYF. The chain carries TRBV10-3 and TRBJ2-7, with TRBD2 identical over 7 bases. The CDR3 is made up of 17 amino acids. The germline V gene encodes CDR1 ENHRY and CDR2 SYGVKD. The V segment lost 5 bases and the J segment 3 bases; nucleotides outside the gene matches: 16.

This chain uses TRBV6-6 with TRBJ1-6; weak D call: TRBD1 (5 bases). Germline values: CDR1 MNHNY, CDR2 SVGAGI (reference sequence). There are 15 residues in the CDR3. V shed 0 bases and J shed 9 bases, with 12 bases lying between them. The CDR3 protein is CASSYSRDSGSPLHF. DNA of the CDR3: TGTGCCAGCAGTTACTCGAGGGACTCAGGTTCACCCCTCCACTTT.

The chain joins TRBV7-9 to TRBJ1-4, with 8 bases lining up with TRBD1. Germline CDR1 is SEHNR and CDR2 is FQNEAQ (reference sequence). The CDR3 spans 15 residues. V trimming: 5 bases; J trimming: 2 bases; junction bases outside the gene matches: 4. CDR3 bases: TGTGCCAGCAGCCGGACAGGGCCTACTAATGAAAAACTGTTTTTT. Its translation is CASSRTGPTNEKLFF.

The chain links TRBV27 to TRBJ1-2; 8 bases map to TRBD1. This CDR3 is 15 amino acids long. Germline V gene sequence: CDR1 MNHEY, CDR2 SMNVEV (reference sequence). V dropped 5 bases and J dropped 3; count of bases not matched to a gene: 8. In nucleotides, the CDR3 is TGTGCCAGCAGTGACCCCCAGGGGGCCCACTATGGCTACACCTTC. This codes for CASSDPQGAHYGYTF.

This chain joins TRBV4-2 and TRBJ2-5, with 12 bases aligning to TRBD2. This CDR3 is 16 amino acids long. CDR1 LGHNA and CDR2 YNFKEQ come from the germline V gene. The V segment lost 1 base and the J segment 5 bases; nucleotides outside the gene matches: 5. CDR3 in amino acids: CASSQALAGGAETQYF. The CDR3 DNA follows: TGTGCCAGCAGCCAAGCACTAGCGGGAGGAGCTGAGACCCAGTACTTC.

This clone was seen a handful of times. The rearrangement uses TRBV12-3 or TRBV12-4 and TRBJ2-7; D perhaps matches TRBD1 (5 bases). This CDR3 spans 13 amino acids. V lost 5 bases, J lost 0 bases, and 8 bases lay in between. Here the CDR3 reads CASSPGHSYEQYF. DNA for the CDR3: TGTGCCAGCAGTCCCGGACACTCCTACGAGCAGTACTTC.

The chain recombines TRBV27 with TRBJ1-1, with 8 bases that match TRBD1. V was clipped by 5 bases and J by 0 bases; unmatched bases: 8. The CDR3 is 16 residues long. CDR1 and CDR2 (germline): MNHEY, SMNVEV (reference sequence). Written as DNA, the CDR3 is TGTGCCAGCAGTCCCTACAGGGACAGGATGAACACTGAAGCTTTCTTT. Its protein is CASSPYRDRMNTEAFF.

V gene TRBV5-1 combines with J gene TRBJ2-7, with D tentatively TRBD1 (6 bases). V was pared by 0 bases and J by 2 bases, with 6 bases between. Germline CDR1 is SGHRS and CDR2 is YFSETQ. The CDR3 contains 13 residues. Here the CDR3 DNA reads TGCGCCAGCAGCTTGGAGGGGGCCTACGAGCAGTACTTC. Encoded protein: CASSLEGAYEQYF.

This clone was seen only once. The chain employs TRBV5-1 and TRBJ1-1; 8 bases map to TRBD1. In germline, CDR1 is SGHRS, CDR2 YFSETQ. The J segment lost 5 bases and the V segment lost 5 bases, leaving 23 bases of the junction unmatched. The CDR3 runs to 19 residues. The CDR3 loop reads CASRATGQGADGMSTEAFF. The CDR3 DNA follows: TGCGCCAGCAGAGCCACCGGGCAGGGGGCGGATGGGATGAGTACTGAAGCTTTCTTT. Variable domain in full (rest from reference TRBV5-1 and TRBJ1-1): KAGVTQTPRYLIKTRGQQVTLSCSPISGHRSVSWYQQTPGQGLQFLFEYFSETQRNKGNFPGRFSGRQFSNSRSEMNVSTLELGDSALYLCASRATGQGADGMSTEAFFGQGTRLTVV.

The chain has TRBV30 and TRBJ1-4; tentative D call: TRBD1 (6 bases). The CDR3 loop spans 13 amino acids. Trimming removed 7 bases from V and 5 bases from J, with 14 bases in between. Per germline, CDR1 GTSNPN and CDR2 SVGIG (reference sequence). CDR3 loop: CALNPGTNEKLFF. In DNA, the CDR3 is TGTGCCTTGAACCCCGGGACAAATGAAAAACTGTTTTTT.

This clone was seen once. CDR3 region: CASSWGQGVTQPQHF. CDR3 nucleotides: TGTGCCAGCAGTTGGGGTCAGGGGGTAACACAGCCCCAGCATTTT. This chain uses TRBV6-2 or TRBV6-3 with TRBJ1-5, with 7 bases that match TRBD1. V gave up 4 bases and J gave up 7 bases; unmatched junction bases: 10. Germline CDR1 reads MNHEY; CDR2 reads SVGEGT. The CDR3 covers 15 residues.

As regards this clone: The junction differs from germline at one of its ends, possibly a read error. J is TRBJ2-6 and V is TRBV6-5; D not resolved. CDR3 length: 12 residues. Germline V CDR1 and CDR2: MNHEY, SVGAGI. The CDR3 loop reads CASSTGPNVLTF. The CDR3 nucleotides are TGTGCCAGCAGTACTGGGCCCAACGTCCTGACTTTC.

This chain uses TRBV6-4 with TRBJ2-1; 11 nucleotides match TRBD2. V trimming: 6 bases; J trimming: 6 bases; junction bases outside the gene matches: 10. CDR3 size: 16 residues. Looked up from germline, CDR1 is MRHNA and CDR2 is SNTAGT. CDR3 nucleotides: TGTGCCAGCAGGACTGTAGCGGGAGGGCCTTTCAATGAGCAGTTCTTC. Its protein product is CASRTVAGGPFNEQFF.

The J gene is TRBJ1-4, the V gene TRBV3-1 (or the pseudogene TRBV3-2); 7 nucleotides match TRBD1. J lost 12 bases, V lost 5 bases, and 12 bases had no gene match. This CDR3 is 14 amino acids long. Germline CDR1 is LGHDT and CDR2 is YNNKEL (reference sequence). The CDR3 here is CASSGRDRDEELFF. The CDR3 DNA follows: TGTGCCAGCAGCGGTCGCGACAGGGATGAGGAACTGTTTTTT.